This T cell receptor beta chain was sequenced during a study of patients and donors after allogeneic stem cell transplantation. V gave up 2 bases and J gave up 5 bases, with 21 bases separating them. The CDR3 extends over 17 amino acids. Germline V lookup: CDR1 LGHNA, CDR2 YNFKEQ. Each CDR3 protein is one row after TCRdb ran MiXCR on the RT-PCR reads. Here the sample spans over 400,000 distinct CDR3 sequences, 16% being singletons. The sequenced material came from blood, either unsorted or a sorted T cell fraction (not recorded which). This TCR came from a human donor who was either an allogeneic HSCT recipient or a stem cell or donor lymphocyte infusion donor (not recorded which). It is not recorded whose cells these are; they may come from a transplant donor. V usage is TRBV4-2 and J usage is TRBJ1-1, with a weak D call TRBD1 (6 bases). The chain's CDR3 is CASSQYPPRGVGTEAFF. For the CDR3, the DNA is TGTGCCAGCAGCCAATATCCCCCCAGGGGCGTAGGGACTGAAGCTTTCTTT.